The entry that follows covers one T cell receptor beta chain sequence. Its target is unknown. This CDR3 is built from 15 residues. The ends lost 0 bases at V and 1 base at J; junction bases unmatched: 1. Looked up from germline, CDR1 is SGHRS and CDR2 is YFSETQ. The sample belongs to a study of radiotherapy plus CTLA-4 blockade in lung cancer. Study at large: For roughly 19% of patients, objective responses occurred, and about 30% had disease control. Study observations and caveats: Together with interferon-beta, which increased in serum after radiation, early dynamic changes in blood T cell clones were reportedly the best predictors of response.

Chemo-refractory metastatic non-small-cell lung cancer patients underwent focal radiation alongside CTLA-4 blockade with ipilimumab. Measured with immunoSEQ multiplex PCR; TCRdb has only the in-frame clones, and not every one. Of about 43,000 clones in the sample, over 60% are singletons; the top ten hold 20% to 25%. The source was peripheral blood, collected from a patient treated with radiotherapy plus ipilimumab. The V and J genes are TRBV5-1 and TRBJ2-7, with 10 bases aligning to TRBD1. This clonotype originated in a human donor with non-small cell lung cancer who had a partial response to radiotherapy plus ipilimumab. CDR3 coding DNA: TGCGCCAGCAGCTTGGAGGGACAGGGGTCCTACGAGCAGTACTTC. Translation gives CASSLEGQGSYEQYF.